What follows is one T cell receptor beta chain and its context. Its antigen is unidentified. TCRdb's table, derived via immunoSEQ multiplex PCR, lists solely in-frame clones and lacks some. The table shows tens of thousands of clones, with more than 75% occurring only once. This CDR3 spans 16 amino acids. The germline V gene has CDR1 SGHDT and CDR2 YYEEEE. V gave up 2 bases and J gave up 2 bases, with 13 bases separating them. The sample is drawn from a study of a mutant IDH1 vaccine in newly diagnosed glioma. Study-wide context: Eight vaccine doses were administered to patients at weeks 1, 3, 5, 7, 11, 15, 19 and 23. The treated population exhibited a male proportion of roughly 60%, a female proportion of about 40%, and a mean age of about 40 years. Former treatment meant radiotherapy, temozolomide, or both; the majority had gotten both.

The sample's time point: week 5, during vaccination. A single vaccine dose contained 300 ug of mutant IDH1 20-mer peptide, and topical imiquimod was used with it. The clonotype comes from a man in his forties with glioma. This chain links TRBV5-6 with TRBJ1-4; a possible D gene is TRBD1 (5 bases). This sample comprised PBMCs, obtained from a glioma patient whose treatment included an IDH1 peptide vaccine. CDR3 nucleotides: TGTGCCAGCAGCTTTTATACGGGGACGACTAATGAAAAACTGTTTTTT. Translating it yields CASSFYTGTTNEKLFF.